This is a list of T cell receptor beta chains from one sample in a study of blood T cells in healthy people across ages. A single record per CDR3 protein comes from TCRdb applying MiXCR to the 5' RACE reads. This sample has 540,000 or so distinct CDR3 sequences; 25% to 30% occur once, and the top ten carry 18%. Sequenced: blood. Every receptor here comes from a woman in her 70s in good health. Both conserved end residues are part of each CDR3. D genes are given only for firm matches. Size tells how often a clone was seen (once, few, many) or the class of an expanded clone, and some rows leave it out.

clone_size | j_call | d_call | v_call | cdr3_nt | cdr3_aa
NA | TRBJ2-5 | NA | TRBV9 | TGTGCCAACAGCCCCCGGGGTTACGAGACCCAGTACTTC | CANSPRGYETQYF
few | TRBJ1-1 | NA | TRBV20-1 | TGCAGTGCCCCGGTGGGCAGCATGAACACTGAAGCTTTCTTT | CSAPVGSMNTEAFF
few | TRBJ1-2 | TRBD1 | TRBV4-3 | TGCGCCAGCAGCCAAGAGTTGGGGGACAGGGCCTTTGGCTACACCTTC | CASSQELGDRAFGYTF
once | TRBJ1-1 | TRBD1 | TRBV12-3/TRBV12-4 | TGTGCCAGCAGTAAAGGACAGGGATGGGACACTGAAGCTTTCTTT | CASSKGQGWDTEAFF
many | TRBJ2-5 | TRBD1 | TRBV12-3/TRBV12-4 | TGTGCCAGCAGTTTAGCGTACTATACAGGGGGCGGAGAGACCCAGTACTTC | CASSLAYYTGGGETQYF
few | TRBJ1-2 | NA | TRBV7-2 | TGTGCCAGCAGCTTAGGGCAGGGACTTTTTCACTATGGCTACACCTTC | CASSLGQGLFHYGYTF
NA | TRBJ2-4 | NA | TRBV4-1 | TGCGCCAGCAGCCAACCCGAAACGGGGCCATTAAACATTCAGTACTTC | CASSQPETGPLNIQYF
NA | TRBJ1-1 | TRBD1 | TRBV20-1 | TGCAGTGCTAGAGGGGGACAGATGAACACTGAAGCTTTCTTT | CSARGGQMNTEAFF
NA | TRBJ2-7 | TRBD1 | TRBV20-1 | TGCAGTGCTGCAGGGACAGGTCAATGGCAGTACTTC | CSAAGTGQWQYF
few | TRBJ2-1 | NA | TRBV3-1 | TGTGCCAGCAGCCAAGATCAGAGCAACACCTACAATGAGCAGTTCTTC | CASSQDQSNTYNEQFF